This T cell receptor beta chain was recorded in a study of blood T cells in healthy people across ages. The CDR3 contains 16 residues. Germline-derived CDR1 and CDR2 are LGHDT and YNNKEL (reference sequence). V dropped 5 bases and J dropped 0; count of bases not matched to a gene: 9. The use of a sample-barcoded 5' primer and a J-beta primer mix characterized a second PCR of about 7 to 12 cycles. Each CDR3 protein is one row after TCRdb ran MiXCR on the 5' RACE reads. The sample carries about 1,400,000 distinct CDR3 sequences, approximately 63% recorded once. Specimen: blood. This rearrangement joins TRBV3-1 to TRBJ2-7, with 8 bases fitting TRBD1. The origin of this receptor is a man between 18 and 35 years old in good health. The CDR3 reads CASSSRTGPISYEQYF. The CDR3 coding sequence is TGTGCCAGCAGCTCTCGGACAGGGCCTATCTCCTACGAGCAGTACTTC.